The clone carrying this T cell receptor beta chain appeared a few times. Its specificity is not known. This sample was included in a study of CD8 T cells in ankylosing spondylitis. General study findings and limits: The clones that were linked to disease were reported to be significantly enriched in matched synovial fluid samples from ankylosing spondylitis patients. A TCR beta motif of fewer than ten highly homologous variants seemed to mark ankylosing spondylitis blood.

Each TCR beta library was made by quantitative 5'-RACE that incorporated molecular barcodes. Using its own MiXCR run on the 5' RACE reads, TCRdb lists one record per CDR3 protein. The data contain about 540,000 distinct CDR3 sequences, 12% of them singletons. This CDR3 spans 13 amino acids. CDR1 LNHDA and CDR2 SQIVND come from the germline V gene (reference sequence). After removal of 4 bases from V and 5 bases from J, the junction contained 1 base not matched to a gene. The clonotype comes from a male donor with ankylosing spondylitis. Sample: blood, either unsorted or a sorted T cell fraction (not recorded which). The chain recombines TRBV19 with TRBJ1-5; TRBD1 aligns across 8 bases. CDR3 DNA sequence: TGTGCCAGTAGTACAGGGGGCTATCAGCCCCAGCATTTT. Residues: CASSTGGYQPQHF. Drawing the rest from reference TRBV19 and TRBJ1-5, the complete variable domain is DGGITQSPKYLFRKEGQNVTLSCEQNLNHDAMYWYRQDPGQGLRLIYYSQIVNDFQKGDIAEGYSVSREKKESFPLTVTSAQKNPTAFYLCASSTGGYQPQHFGDGTRLSIL.